This T cell receptor beta chain was recovered during a study of tumor-infiltrating lymphocytes in glioblastoma multiforme. In this sample, this clonotype turned up a few times. TCR beta libraries were built from RNA through three nested multiplex PCR rounds using modified ARM-PCR. Via MiXCR, TCRdb re-called the multiplex PCR reads, giving one row per CDR3 protein. The sample consists of about 8,400 distinct CDR3 sequences, around three quarters of them appearing once. The TCR was taken from a male donor with glioblastoma. Input material: brain tumor tissue.

The CDR3 DNA reads as TGTGCCAGCACCTCCTCGGTCGGGCGGGAGACCCAGTACTTC. Translation gives CASTSSVGRETQYF. The rearrangement joins TRBV11-2 to TRBJ2-5, with D uncertain. Germline CDR1 SGHAT, CDR2 FQNNGV. This CDR3 comprises 14 residues. V lost 7 bases and J 5 bases, leaving 17 bases between the germline ends.